The next 18 T cell receptor beta chains were all read from a single sample in a study of T-cell reconstitution after alpha-beta-depleted transplantation in children (dated by TCRdb to the mid-2010s). The library was built by means of PCR. Sequenced using an Illumina HiSeq 2500. TCR libraries were prepared with molecular barcoding, using unique molecular identifiers to normalize TCRbeta repertoire quantification. Clones were called with MiXCR by TCRdb after fastp trimmed the public reads at Q25, and only in-frame beta chains were retained. Every distinct CDR3 protein forms one entry, paired with its most common genes and DNA. The sample table records fewer than 550,000 distinct CDR3 sequences; roughly a tenth of these occur just once. The ten top clones hold 4.5% to 6.5% of the sample. This specimen consisted of PBMCs from the stem cell graft donor, obtained from the stem cell graft. The receptors stem from a human donor who donated a stem cell graft to a child with acute myeloid leukemia.

The chain uses TRBV5-4 and TRBJ2-2; 7 positions agree with TRBD1. Germline trimming cut 0 bases from V and 9 bases from J; bases unmatched to any gene: 5. Germline CDR1 and CDR2: SGHNT and YYREEE (reference sequence). CDR3 size: 14 residues. The CDR3 region is CASSLGQGERELFF. DNA for the CDR3: TGTGCCAGCAGCTTGGGACAGGGAGAACGGGAGCTGTTTTTT.

This clonotype was seen repeatedly, ten times or more. The V call is TRBV2, the J call TRBJ2-3; TRBD1 aligns across 8 bases. With V trimmed by 3 bases and J by 0 bases, 2 bases remained unmatched. Germline assignment: CDR1 SNHLY and CDR2 FYNNEI. The CDR3 loop spans 15 amino acids. As DNA, the CDR3 is TGTGCCAGCAGTGAGGGACAGGCGAGCACAGATACGCAGTATTTT. Protein: CASSEGQASTDTQYF.

V and J are TRBV20-1 and TRBJ2-1, with TRBD2 matching 11 bases. From germline, CDR1 is DFQATT and CDR2 SNEGSKA (reference sequence). Trimming at V came to 1 base and at J to 4 bases, leaving 6 bases not matched to a gene. CDR3 size: 16 residues. The CDR3 sequence: CSARVFGTSGYNEQFF. CDR3 in DNA: TGCAGTGCTAGAGTGTTCGGGACTAGCGGATACAATGAGCAGTTCTTC.

This clonotype has more than one count but fewer than ten. The chain links TRBV5-1 to TRBJ2-2; no definite D call. The CDR3 is made up of 12 amino acids. V shed 4 bases and J shed 9 bases, with 10 bases lying between them. The germline V gene has CDR1 SGHRS and CDR2 YFSETQ. The CDR3 is CASSASVWELFF. The CDR3, as DNA: TGCGCCAGCAGCGCCTCGGTGTGGGAGCTGTTTTTT. The variable domain in full, completed from reference TRBV5-1 and TRBJ2-2, reads KAGVTQTPRYLIKTRGQQVTLSCSPISGHRSVSWYQQTPGQGLQFLFEYFSETQRNKGNFPGRFSGRQFSNSRSEMNVSTLELGDSALYLCASSASVWELFFGEGSRLTVL.

This clonotype was seen repeatedly, ten times or more. The chain couples TRBV4-1 to TRBJ2-7; 10 bases are shared with TRBD1. The germline V gene encodes CDR1 MGHRA and CDR2 YSYEKL. The CDR3 is made up of 15 amino acids. Unmatched junction bases numbered 6, after V lost 3 bases and J lost 4 bases. CDR3 sequence reads: CASSHPGTGVYEQYF. The CDR3 DNA reads as TGCGCCAGCAGCCATCCCGGGACAGGGGTATACGAGCAGTACTTC.

J is TRBJ2-1 and V is TRBV5-1; 9 bases agree with TRBD1. Germline-derived CDR1 and CDR2 are SGHRS and YFSETQ. V gave up 6 bases and J gave up 8 bases; unmatched junction bases: 12. This CDR3 region has 15 residues. The CDR3 DNA sequence: TGCGCCAGCACCCTGGGACAGGGTTTATCGGATGAGCAGTTCTTC. Its translation is CASTLGQGLSDEQFF.

This clonotype was observed at least ten times. The chain uses TRBV3-1 and TRBJ1-5; TRBD1 matches 8 bases. V was clipped by 4 bases and J by 6 bases; unmatched bases: 8. The length of the CDR3 is 15 residues. Germline loops: CDR1 LGHDT, CDR2 YNNKEL (reference sequence). The CDR3 region is CASSPRTGSGQPQHF. CDR3 in DNA: TGTGCCAGCAGCCCGAGGACAGGGAGCGGTCAGCCCCAGCATTTT.

This chain joins TRBV9 and TRBJ2-2; tentative D call: TRBD1 (5 bases). This CDR3 is 16 amino acids long. Trimming left V 1 base short and J 0 bases short, with 10 bases between. Germline V gene data show CDR1 as SGDLS and CDR2 as YYNGEE. In DNA, the CDR3 is TGTGCCAGCAGCGTAAGGACAAGCGCGAACACCGGGGAGCTGTTTTTT. Translating gives CASSVRTSANTGELFF.

The CDR3 region is CSVGTGSGNTIYF. The CDR3 DNA reads TGCAGCGTTGGGACAGGCTCTGGAAACACCATATATTTT. V usage is TRBV29-1 and J usage is TRBJ1-3, with 7 bases aligning to TRBD1. V shed 4 bases, J shed 0 bases, and the junction held 0 bases outside the gene matches. Germline CDR1 is SQVTM and CDR2 is ANQGSEA. This CDR3 spans 13 amino acids. Full variable domain (outside the CDR3, taken from reference TRBV29-1 and TRBJ1-3): SAVISQKPSRDICQRGTSLTIQCQVDSQVTMMFWYRQQPGQSLTLIATANQGSEATYESGFVIDKFPISRPNLTFSTLTVSNMSPEDSSIYLCSVGTGSGNTIYFGEGSWLTVV.

This clonotype was counted many times. The rearrangement links TRBV5-6 to TRBJ1-3; D may be TRBD1 (5 bases). V gave up 4 bases and J gave up 4 bases, with 9 bases separating them. From germline, CDR1 is SGHDT and CDR2 YYEEEE. The CDR3 has 13 amino acids. CDR3 loop: CASSLHRGNTIYF. Here the CDR3 DNA reads TGTGCCAGCAGCCTGCACAGGGGAAACACCATATATTTT.

This clonotype showed up just a few times. The rearrangement links TRBV6-5 to TRBJ1-2, with D uncertain. Trimming pared 0 bases from V and 4 bases from J, leaving 18 bases between. The CDR3 has 17 amino acids. Germline V lookup: CDR1 MNHEY, CDR2 SVGAGI. This chain's CDR3 is CASSYSGLGPQAYGYTF. CDR3 DNA: TGTGCCAGCAGTTACTCCGGGCTCGGCCCGCAGGCCTATGGCTACACCTTC.

The chain is built from TRBV7-8 and TRBJ2-7; 10 nucleotides agree with TRBD1. The CDR3 consists of 14 residues. Germline CDR1 and CDR2: SGHVS and FQNEAQ. The V and J ends lost 5 bases and 6 bases, in that order; junction bases with no gene match: 7. DNA of the CDR3: TGTGCCAGCAGCCAAGACAGGGGGCCCTCCGAGCAGTACGTC. Translated, it gives CASSQDRGPSEQYV.

J is TRBJ2-7 and V is TRBV20-1; 7 bases are a match to TRBD2. This CDR3 has 15 residues. V lost 0 bases, J lost 6 bases, and 11 bases stayed unmatched. Germline CDR1 and CDR2: DFQATT and SNEGSKA (reference sequence). The CDR3 sequence: CSARDPAGYTLEQYF. CDR3 sequence (DNA): TGCAGTGCTAGAGATCCAGCGGGATACACCCTCGAGCAGTACTTC.

This clonotype was observed a few times. This chain joins TRBV6-1 and TRBJ1-4; tentative D call: TRBD1 (5 bases). The CDR3 is 14 residues long. Germline V gene sequence: CDR1 MNHNS, CDR2 SASEGT. Trimming removed 5 bases at V and 8 bases at J, with 15 bases between. The CDR3 DNA follows: TGTGCCAGCAGTCCGGAACGACGGGGGGAAAAACTGTTTTTT. Encoded protein: CASSPERRGEKLFF.

There are a few counts of this clonotype. The chain carries TRBV2 and TRBJ2-3; tentative D call: TRBD2 (6 bases). CDR1 and CDR2 (germline): SNHLY, FYNNEI. Trimming shortened V by 1 base and J by 2 bases, and 16 bases separated the two germline ends. The CDR3 runs 17 residues. CDR3 sequence reads: CASSEDTTAGPTDTQYF. CDR3 nucleotides: TGTGCCAGCAGTGAAGATACGACGGCGGGGCCCACAGATACGCAGTATTTT.

This clonotype was recorded a few times. The chain combines TRBV6-2 or TRBV6-3 with TRBJ1-4; D is perhaps TRBD1 (6 bases). V gave up 6 bases and J gave up 0 bases, with 14 bases separating them. The germline CDR1 and CDR2 sequences are MNHEY and SVGEGT. The CDR3 covers 16 residues. CDR3 nucleotide sequence: TGTGCCAGCAGACCACCGGACAGCACAACTAATGAAAAACTGTTTTTT. It yields the protein CASRPPDSTTNEKLFF.

The rearrangement joins TRBV29-1 to TRBJ2-5, with a possible D match to TRBD2 (5 bases). Looked up from germline, CDR1 is SQVTM and CDR2 is ANQGSEA. The V gene lost 4 bases and the J gene lost 8 bases, with 20 bases spanning the gap. The CDR3 consists of 14 residues. CDR3 in amino acids: CSVVLGIGEGTQYF. In DNA form, the CDR3 reads TGCAGCGTTGTTTTGGGGATCGGAGAGGGAACCCAGTACTTC.

The J gene is TRBJ2-1, the V gene TRBV7-6; 8 nucleotides align to TRBD2. CDR3 length equals 16 residues. The junction had 7 bases not matched to a gene; V was cut back by 0 bases and J by 6 bases. Germline V CDR1 and CDR2: SGHVS, FNYEAQ. CDR3 in amino acids: CASSLAAAGVCNEQFF. Written as DNA, the CDR3 is TGTGCCAGCAGCTTAGCAGCAGCGGGGGTCTGCAATGAGCAGTTCTTC.